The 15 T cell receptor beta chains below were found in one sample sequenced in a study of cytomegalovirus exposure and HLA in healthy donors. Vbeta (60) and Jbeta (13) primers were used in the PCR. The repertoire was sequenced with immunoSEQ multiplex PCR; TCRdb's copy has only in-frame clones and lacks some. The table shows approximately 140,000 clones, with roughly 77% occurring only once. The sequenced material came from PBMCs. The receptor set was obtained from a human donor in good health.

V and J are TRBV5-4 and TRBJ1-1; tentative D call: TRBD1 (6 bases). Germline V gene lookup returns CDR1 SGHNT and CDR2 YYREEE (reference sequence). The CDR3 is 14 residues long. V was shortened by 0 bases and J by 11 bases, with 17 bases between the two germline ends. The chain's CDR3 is CASSLVAGAHGAFF. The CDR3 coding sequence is TGTGCCAGCAGCTTGGTAGCAGGGGCCCATGGGGCTTTCTTT.

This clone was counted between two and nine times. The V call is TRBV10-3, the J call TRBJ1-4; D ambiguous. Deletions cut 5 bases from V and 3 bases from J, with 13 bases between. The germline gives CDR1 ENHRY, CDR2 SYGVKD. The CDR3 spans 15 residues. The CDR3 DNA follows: TGTGCCATCAGTTGGGAAGAGGGCGCTAATGAAAAACTGTTTTTT. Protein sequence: CAISWEEGANEKLFF.

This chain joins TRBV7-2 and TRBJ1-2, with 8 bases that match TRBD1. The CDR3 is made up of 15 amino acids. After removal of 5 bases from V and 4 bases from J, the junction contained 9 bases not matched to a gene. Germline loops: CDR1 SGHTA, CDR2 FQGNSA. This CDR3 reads CASSAPGQVLYGYTF. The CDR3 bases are TGTGCCAGCAGCGCGCCGGGACAGGTACTCTATGGCTACACCTTC.

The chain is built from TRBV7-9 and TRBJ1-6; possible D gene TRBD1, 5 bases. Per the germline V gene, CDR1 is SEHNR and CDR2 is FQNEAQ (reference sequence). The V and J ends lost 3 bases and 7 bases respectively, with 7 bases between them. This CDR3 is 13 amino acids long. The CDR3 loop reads CASSLTDNSPLHF. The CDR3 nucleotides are TGTGCCAGCAGCTTGACAGACAATTCACCCCTCCACTTT.

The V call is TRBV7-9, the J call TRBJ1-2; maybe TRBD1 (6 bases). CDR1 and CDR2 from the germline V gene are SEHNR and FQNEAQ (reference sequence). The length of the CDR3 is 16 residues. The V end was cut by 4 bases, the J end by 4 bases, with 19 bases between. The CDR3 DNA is TGTGCCAGCAGCTCCGGGACATACGAGCAAGGCTATGGCTACACCTTC. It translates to CASSSGTYEQGYGYTF.

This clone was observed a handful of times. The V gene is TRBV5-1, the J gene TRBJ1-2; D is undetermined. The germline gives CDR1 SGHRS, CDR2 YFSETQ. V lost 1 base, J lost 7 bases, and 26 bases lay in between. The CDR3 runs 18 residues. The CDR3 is CASSLSPTTGVSSGGYTF. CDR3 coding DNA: TGCGCCAGCAGCTTGAGTCCGACTACGGGTGTGAGTAGCGGTGGCTACACCTTC.

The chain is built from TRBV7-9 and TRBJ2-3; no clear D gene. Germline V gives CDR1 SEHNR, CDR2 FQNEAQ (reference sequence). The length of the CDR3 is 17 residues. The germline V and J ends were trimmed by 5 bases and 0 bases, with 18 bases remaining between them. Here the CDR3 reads CASSPDSPLPSTDTQYF. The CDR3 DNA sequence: TGTGCCAGCAGCCCCGATAGCCCTCTCCCTAGCACAGATACGCAGTATTTT.

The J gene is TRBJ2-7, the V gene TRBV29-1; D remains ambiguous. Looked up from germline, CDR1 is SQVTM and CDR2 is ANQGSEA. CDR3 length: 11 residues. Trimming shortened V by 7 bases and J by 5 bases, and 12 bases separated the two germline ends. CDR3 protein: CSAANRDEQYF. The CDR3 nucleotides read TGCAGCGCCGCAAACAGAGACGAGCAGTACTTC.

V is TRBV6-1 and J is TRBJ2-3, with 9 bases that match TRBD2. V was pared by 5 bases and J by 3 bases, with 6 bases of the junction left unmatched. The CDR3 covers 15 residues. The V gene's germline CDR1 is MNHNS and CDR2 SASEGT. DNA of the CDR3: TGTGCCAGCAGTATAACTAGCGGGCCTACAGATACGCAGTATTTT. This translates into CASSITSGPTDTQYF.

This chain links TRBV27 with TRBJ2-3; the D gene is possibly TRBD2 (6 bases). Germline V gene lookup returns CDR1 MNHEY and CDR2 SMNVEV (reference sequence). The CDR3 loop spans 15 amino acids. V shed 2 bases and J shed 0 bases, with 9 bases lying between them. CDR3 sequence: CASSLMGGSTDTQYF. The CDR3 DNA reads TGTGCCAGCAGTTTAATGGGGGGTAGCACAGATACGCAGTATTTT.

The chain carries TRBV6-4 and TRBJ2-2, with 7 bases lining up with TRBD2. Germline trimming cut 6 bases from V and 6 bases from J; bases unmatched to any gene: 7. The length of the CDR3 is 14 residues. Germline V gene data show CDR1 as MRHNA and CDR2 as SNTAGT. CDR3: CASRAGDSAGELFF. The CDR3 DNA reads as TGTGCCAGCAGGGCGGGGGACTCGGCCGGGGAGCTGTTTTTT.

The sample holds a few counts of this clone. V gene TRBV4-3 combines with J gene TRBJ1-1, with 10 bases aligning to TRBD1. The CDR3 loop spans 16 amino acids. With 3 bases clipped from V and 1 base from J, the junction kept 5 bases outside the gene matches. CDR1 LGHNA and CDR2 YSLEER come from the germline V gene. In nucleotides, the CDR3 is TGCGCCAGCAGCCAGGGACAGGGGATTCCGAACACTGAAGCTTTCTTT. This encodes CASSQGQGIPNTEAFF.

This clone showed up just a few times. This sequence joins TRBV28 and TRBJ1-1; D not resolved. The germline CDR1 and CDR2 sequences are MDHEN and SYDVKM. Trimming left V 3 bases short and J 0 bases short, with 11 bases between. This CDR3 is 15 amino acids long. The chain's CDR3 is CASSLVPGMNTEAFF. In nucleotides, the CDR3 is TGTGCCAGCAGTTTGGTTCCGGGGATGAACACTGAAGCTTTCTTT.

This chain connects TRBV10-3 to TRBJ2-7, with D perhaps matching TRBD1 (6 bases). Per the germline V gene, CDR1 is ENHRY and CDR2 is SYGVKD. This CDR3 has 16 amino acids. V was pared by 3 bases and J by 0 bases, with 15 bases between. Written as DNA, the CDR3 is TGTGCCATCAGTGAAGGGGGTACAGCGAGCTCCTACGAGCAGTACTTC. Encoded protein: CAISEGGTASSYEQYF.

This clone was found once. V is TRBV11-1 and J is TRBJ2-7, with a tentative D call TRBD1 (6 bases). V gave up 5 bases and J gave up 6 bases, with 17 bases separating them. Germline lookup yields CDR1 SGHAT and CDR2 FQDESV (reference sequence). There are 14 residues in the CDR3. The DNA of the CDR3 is TGTGCCAGCAGCCGCAACAGGGATACCGGCGAGCAGTACTTC. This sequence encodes CASSRNRDTGEQYF.